Shown below are 5 T cell receptor beta chains from a single sample sequenced in a study of blood T cell repertoires in COVID-19. The data were produced by immunoSEQ multiplex PCR, yet TCRdb's version contains in-frame clones alone and is incomplete. Among fewer than 50,000 clones, approximately 90% were seen once, and the ten largest hold roughly a third. The sequenced sample was peripheral blood. These TCRs come from a man in his 70s with active COVID-19.

The CDR3 coding sequence is TGTGCCAGCTCACCGACAGGGCTGGGTGTCTACAATGAGCAGTTCTTC. Amino acid sequence: CASSPTGLGVYNEQFF. The J gene is TRBJ2-1, the V gene TRBV18; 7 bases map to TRBD1. V lost 3 bases to trimming and J lost 3 bases; unmatched junction nucleotides: 8. Germline CDR1 KGHSH, CDR2 LQKENI. The CDR3 has 16 residues.

The chain is built from TRBV7-2 and TRBJ2-7; 10 bases agree with TRBD1. V lost 3 bases and J lost 3; bases outside the gene matches: 5. This CDR3 spans 15 amino acids. CDR1 is SGHTA, CDR2 FQGNSA, per germline. For the CDR3, the DNA is TGTGCCAGCAGCTTGGGAAGGGACAGGGGCTACGAGCAGTACTTC. Translated: CASSLGRDRGYEQYF. Full variable domain (outside the CDR3, taken from reference TRBV7-2 and TRBJ2-7): GAGVSQSPSNKVTEKGKDVELRCDPISGHTALYWYRQSLGQGLEFLIYFQGNSAPDKSGLPSDRFSAERTGGSVSTLTIQRTQQEDSAVYLCASSLGRDRGYEQYFGPGTRLTVT.

This clone was detected only a few times. The chain is built from TRBV5-1 and TRBJ1-6; D is possibly TRBD1 (6 bases). This CDR3 is built from 16 residues. Germline-derived CDR1 and CDR2 are SGHRS and YFSETQ. V lost 8 bases and J 1 base, leaving 16 bases between the germline ends. The CDR3 sequence: CASKQGHESYNSPLHF. The CDR3 DNA reads TGCGCCAGTAAACAGGGTCACGAATCCTATAATTCACCCCTCCACTTT.

The chain couples TRBV28 to TRBJ2-6; TRBD1 matches at 9 bases. The CDR3 length is 19 residues. V gave up 6 bases and J gave up 2 bases; unmatched junction bases: 14. Germline V lookup: CDR1 MDHEN, CDR2 SYDVKM. This CDR3 is CASSPAAGTGRAGANVLTF. The CDR3 region has the DNA TGTGCCAGCAGCCCCGCCGCCGGGACAGGGAGAGCTGGGGCCAACGTCCTGACTTTC.

In this sample, this clone turned up once. The chain uses TRBV6-6 and TRBJ2-7; 8 nucleotides match TRBD1. Trimming cost V 0 bases and J 3 bases; bases outside gene matches: 7. Germline V CDR1 and CDR2: MNHNY, SVGAGI (reference sequence). The CDR3 loop spans 16 amino acids. The CDR3 DNA is TGTGCCAGCAGTTACTCTCGGGCAGGACAGGGCTACGAGCAGTACTTC. Encoded protein: CASSYSRAGQGYEQYF.